The sequence of this TCR beta chain was determined in a study of cytomegalovirus exposure and HLA in healthy donors. Study-wide background: A previous analysis identified 100 million or so unique TCR beta sequences derived from 180 million or so T cells.

The CDR3 runs to 14 residues. Germline trimming cut 5 bases from V and 5 bases from J; bases unmatched to any gene: 4. The V gene's germline CDR1 is SGHNT and CDR2 YYREEE (reference sequence). Donors in the study were healthy people who gave bone marrow. Amplification used 60 Vbeta primers and 13 Jbeta primers. The assay was immunoSEQ multiplex PCR, and TCRdb's table has in-frame clones only and misses some. The sample has some 140,000 clones; about three quarters are singletons. The sample consisted of PBMCs. The V gene is TRBV5-4, the J gene TRBJ1-6; 7 nucleotides agree with TRBD1. The sequence derives from a woman between 35 and 50 years old in good health and CMV-seronegative. CDR3 protein: CASRAGTDNSPLHF. CDR3 in DNA: TGTGCCAGCAGGGCCGGGACAGATAATTCACCCCTCCACTTT.